The clone carrying this T cell receptor beta chain was seen repeatedly, ten times or more. The data were obtained in a study of glioma-infiltrating T cells. TCR alpha and beta CDR3 regions were amplified from RNA using iRepertoire nested multiplex PCR. From the multiplex PCR reads, TCRdb called clonotypes with MiXCR, one entry per CDR3 protein. The table includes about 380,000 distinct CDR3 sequences, roughly two fifths detected once. The CDR3 loop spans 18 amino acids. V was pared by 5 bases and J by 7 bases, with 24 bases between. Germline V gene sequence: CDR1 MNHEY, CDR2 SVGEGT. The sequence derives from a human donor with low-grade glioma or glioblastoma, undergoing nonglioma brain surgery, or in good health (not recorded which). Sequencing was performed on glioma tissue, nonneoplastic brain tissue, or PBMCs (not recorded which). The chain employs TRBV6-2 or TRBV6-3 and TRBJ1-6; unclear D gene. The CDR3: CASSTPVTLYSRNSPLHF. CDR3 coding DNA: TGTGCCAGCAGTACTCCTGTGACCTTATACTCTAGGAATTCACCCCTCCACTTT.